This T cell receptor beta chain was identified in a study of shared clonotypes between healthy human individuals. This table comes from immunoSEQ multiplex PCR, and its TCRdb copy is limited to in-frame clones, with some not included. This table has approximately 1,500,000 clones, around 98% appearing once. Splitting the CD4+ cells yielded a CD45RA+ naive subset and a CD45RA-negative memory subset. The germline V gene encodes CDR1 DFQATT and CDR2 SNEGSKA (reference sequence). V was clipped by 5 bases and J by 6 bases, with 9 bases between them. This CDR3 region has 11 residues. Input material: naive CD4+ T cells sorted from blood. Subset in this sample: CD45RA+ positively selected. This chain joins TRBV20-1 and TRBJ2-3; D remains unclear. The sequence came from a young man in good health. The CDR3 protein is CSASTGDTQYF. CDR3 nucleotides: TGCAGTGCTTCTACTGGGGATACGCAGTATTTT.